This T cell receptor beta chain was recorded in a study of blood T cell repertoires in COVID-19. Whole-study context: The samples span acute and convalescent COVID-19 from the United States, Italy and Spain.

TCRdb keeps only in-frame clones here, not all; method: immunoSEQ multiplex PCR. Altogether 200,000 to 250,000 clones are present, around 88% being singletons, with the ten largest covering 10% to 15%. Germline CDR1 and CDR2: MNHEY and SMNVEV (reference sequence). The V gene end was trimmed by 2 bases and the J gene end by 3 bases; junction bases not matched to a gene: 12. The CDR3 length is 17 residues. This clonotype was sampled from a man at least 80 years old with acute or convalescent COVID-19. Sequencing input: peripheral blood. This chain uses TRBV27 with TRBJ2-7; 8 nucleotides agree with TRBD2. CDR3 sequence: CASSLRVSGSLHYEQYF. DNA of the CDR3: TGTGCCAGCAGTTTACGGGTAAGCGGGAGCCTCCACTACGAGCAGTACTTC.